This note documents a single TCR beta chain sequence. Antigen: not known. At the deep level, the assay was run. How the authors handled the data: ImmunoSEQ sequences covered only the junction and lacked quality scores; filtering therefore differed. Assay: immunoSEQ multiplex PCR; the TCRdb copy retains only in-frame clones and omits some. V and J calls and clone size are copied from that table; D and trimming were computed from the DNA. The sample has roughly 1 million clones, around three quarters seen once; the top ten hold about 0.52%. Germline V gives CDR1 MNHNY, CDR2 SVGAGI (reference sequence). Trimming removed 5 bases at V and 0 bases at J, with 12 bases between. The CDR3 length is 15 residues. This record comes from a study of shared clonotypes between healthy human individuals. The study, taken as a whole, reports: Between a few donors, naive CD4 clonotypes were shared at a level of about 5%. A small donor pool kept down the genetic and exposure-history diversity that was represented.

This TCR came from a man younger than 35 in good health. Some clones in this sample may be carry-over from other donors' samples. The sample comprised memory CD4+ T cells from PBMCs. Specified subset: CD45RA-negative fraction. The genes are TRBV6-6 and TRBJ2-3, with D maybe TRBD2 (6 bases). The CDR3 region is CASSRLVASTDTQYF. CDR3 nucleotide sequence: TGTGCCAGCAGTCGACTAGTGGCTAGCACAGATACGCAGTATTTT.